This TCR beta chain was obtained from a study of T cells in Graves' hyperthyroidism and ophthalmopathy. On this clonotype itself: Its antigen is as yet unknown.

The authors took PBMCs from roughly 9.7 ml fresh peripheral blood. Study-level points and caveats: By a 13 V-J model, ophthalmopathy was set apart from stable hyperthyroidism.

J lost 2 bases, V lost 6 bases, and 10 bases had no gene match. The CDR3 is 15 amino acids. The source material, RNA transcripts, was used to amplify TCR beta CDR3 regions. A first-round RT-PCR of the TCR CDR3 used the HTBI primer set. Using its own MiXCR run on the multiplex PCR reads, TCRdb lists one record per CDR3 protein. The data show some 460,000 distinct CDR3 sequences, more than 15% seen once. This sequence originates from a woman between 18 and 29 years old with Graves' hyperthyroidism. The V and J genes are TRBV12-3 or TRBV12-4 and TRBJ2-7; TRBD2 agrees at 7 bases. Sequencing used blood. CDR3 in DNA: TGTGCCAGCAGGCTTACCGCGGGAGTGGCCTACGAGCAGTACTTC. It translates to CASRLTAGVAYEQYF.